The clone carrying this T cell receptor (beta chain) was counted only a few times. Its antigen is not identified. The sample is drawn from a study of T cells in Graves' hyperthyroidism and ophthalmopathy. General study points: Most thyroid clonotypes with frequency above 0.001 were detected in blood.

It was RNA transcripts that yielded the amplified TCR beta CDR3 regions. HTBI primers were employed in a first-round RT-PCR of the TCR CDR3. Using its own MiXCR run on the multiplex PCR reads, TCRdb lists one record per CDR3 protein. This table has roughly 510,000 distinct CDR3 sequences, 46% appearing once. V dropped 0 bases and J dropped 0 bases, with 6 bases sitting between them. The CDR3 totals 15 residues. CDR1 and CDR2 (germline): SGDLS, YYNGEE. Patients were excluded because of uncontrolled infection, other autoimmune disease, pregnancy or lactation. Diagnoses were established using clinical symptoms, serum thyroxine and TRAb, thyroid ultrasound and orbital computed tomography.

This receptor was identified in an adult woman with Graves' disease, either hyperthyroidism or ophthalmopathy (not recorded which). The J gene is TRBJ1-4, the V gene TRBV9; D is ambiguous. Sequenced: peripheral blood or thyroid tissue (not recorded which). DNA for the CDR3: TGTGCCAGCAGCGTAGGGGGTGCAACTAATGAAAAACTGTTTTTT. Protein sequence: CASSVGGATNEKLFF.